Following are 12 T cell receptor beta chains from one sample sequenced in a study of cytomegalovirus exposure and HLA in healthy donors. The PCR had 60 Vbeta and 13 Jbeta primers. TCRdb's table, derived via immunoSEQ multiplex PCR, lists solely in-frame clones and lacks some. The sample comprises fewer than 110,000 clones, roughly 70% of which are singletons, and roughly 3.3% rests with the top ten. The sequenced sample was PBMCs. These receptors were obtained from a woman aged 45-60 years in good health and CMV-seronegative.

The rearrangement uses TRBV9 and TRBJ2-2, with TRBD1 matching 7 bases. The length of the CDR3 is 15 residues. Unmatched junction bases numbered 5, after V lost 0 bases and J lost 6 bases. From germline, CDR1 is SGDLS and CDR2 YYNGEE. In DNA, the CDR3 is TGTGCCAGCAGCGTAGGACAGGGCAGTCCCGGGGAGCTGTTTTTT. It yields the protein CASSVGQGSPGELFF.

The DNA of the CDR3 is TGTGCCAGCAGTTTAGACAGGGTGTATCAGCCCCAGCATTTT. This sequence encodes CASSLDRVYQPQHF. The chain joins TRBV28 to TRBJ1-5, with 7 nucleotides matching TRBD1. CDR3 length equals 14 residues. The junction had 3 bases not matched to a gene; V was cut back by 2 bases and J by 5 bases. CDR1 is MDHEN and CDR2 is SYDVKM in the germline V gene.

The chain combines TRBV9 with TRBJ1-2; the D is unclear. The V gene's germline CDR1 is SGDLS and CDR2 YYNGEE. This CDR3 has 11 residues. V was trimmed by 4 bases and J by 3 bases, leaving 4 bases between them. This chain's CDR3 is CASSTDYGYTF. The CDR3 nucleotides read TGTGCCAGCAGCACAGACTATGGCTACACCTTC.

The genes are TRBV28 and TRBJ1-5, with D perhaps TRBD1 (6 bases). Trimming took 7 bases from V and 7 from J, leaving 17 bases between them. CDR1 is MDHEN and CDR2 is SYDVKM in the germline V gene. CDR3 length equals 14 residues. The CDR3 coding sequence is TGTGCCAGCAACAGGGTTGTTCTCGGCCAGCCCCAGCATTTT. It yields the protein CASNRVVLGQPQHF.

The CDR3 nucleotides are TGTGCCAGCTCATTGGGGCATTCTAATCAGCCCCAGCATTTT. It yields the protein CASSLGHSNQPQHF. The J gene is TRBJ1-5, the V gene TRBV18, with a possible D match to TRBD1 (5 bases). Germline CDR1 reads KGHSH; CDR2 reads LQKENI. V was shortened by 5 bases and J by 4 bases, with 12 bases between the two germline ends. The CDR3 length is 14 residues.

The rearrangement links TRBV29-1 to TRBJ1-6; a weak D match, TRBD1 (5 bases). The CDR3 runs to 13 residues. The germline V and J ends were trimmed by 5 bases and 5 bases, with 10 bases remaining between them. Germline CDR1 and CDR2: SQVTM and ANQGSEA. The CDR3 sequence is CSVRGGDNSPLHF. The CDR3 DNA sequence: TGCAGCGTTAGGGGTGGAGATAATTCACCCCTCCACTTT.

This chain joins TRBV11-1 and TRBJ1-1; no definite D call. Germline CDR1 reads SGHAT; CDR2 reads FQDESV (reference sequence). This CDR3 spans 13 amino acids. V lost 4 bases and J lost 1, with 7 bases in between. CDR3 in amino acids: CASSSSENTEAFF. The CDR3 coding sequence is TGTGCCAGCAGCTCCTCAGAGAACACTGAAGCTTTCTTT.

The chain uses TRBV5-6 and TRBJ2-1; D is possibly TRBD2 (6 bases). Between the trimmed V and J ends, which lost 6 bases and 0 bases, there was a span of 25 bases. In germline, CDR1 is SGHDT, CDR2 YYEEEE. This CDR3 is 19 amino acids long. For the CDR3, the DNA is TGTGCCAGCACACTTACCCGGGGCGCGGGGCCCGGCTCCTACAATGAGCAGTTCTTC. Its translation is CASTLTRGAGPGSYNEQFF. Supplemented by reference TRBV5-6 and TRBJ2-1, the full variable domain reads DAGVTQSPTHLIKTRGQQVTLRCSPKSGHDTVSWYQQALGQGPQFIFQYYEEEERQRGNFPDRFSGHQFPNYSSELNVNALLLGDSALYLCASTLTRGAGPGSYNEQFFGPGTRLTVL.

This sequence joins TRBV11-3 and TRBJ2-1; TRBD2 matches 10 bases. CDR1 SGHNT and CDR2 YENEEA come from the germline V gene. With 5 bases clipped from V and 0 bases from J, the junction kept 1 base outside the gene matches. This CDR3 has 15 residues. CDR3 loop: CASSASGGSYNEQFF. The DNA of the CDR3 is TGTGCCAGCAGCGCTAGCGGGGGCTCCTACAATGAGCAGTTCTTC.

This clone was counted only a few times. The V gene is TRBV5-1, the J gene TRBJ1-2, with D hard to call. The V end was cut by 4 bases, the J end by 0 bases, with 16 bases between. The V gene's germline CDR1 is SGHRS and CDR2 YFSETQ. The CDR3 runs 16 residues. CDR3 loop: CASSLLSQGANYGYTF. Written as DNA, the CDR3 is TGCGCCAGCAGCCTCCTCTCGCAAGGAGCTAACTATGGCTACACCTTC. Full variable domain (outside the CDR3, taken from reference TRBV5-1 and TRBJ1-2): KAGVTQTPRYLIKTRGQQVTLSCSPISGHRSVSWYQQTPGQGLQFLFEYFSETQRNKGNFPGRFSGRQFSNSRSEMNVSTLELGDSALYLCASSLLSQGANYGYTFGSGTRLTVV.

This clone was seen only a few times. This sequence joins TRBV27 and TRBJ2-7, with TRBD1 as a possible D gene (6 bases). Germline CDR1 and CDR2: MNHEY and SMNVEV (reference sequence). V was shortened by 9 bases and J by 4 bases, with 13 bases between the two germline ends. There are 12 residues in the CDR3. CDR3 DNA: TGTGCCAGTGGACAGACGTTGTACGAGCAGTACTTC. This gives the protein CASGQTLYEQYF.

The chain couples TRBV7-9 to TRBJ2-3, with TRBD2 as a possible D gene (7 bases). V was shortened by 5 bases and J by 1 base, with 19 bases between the two germline ends. The V gene's germline CDR1 is SEHNR and CDR2 FQNEAQ (reference sequence). The CDR3 is made up of 17 amino acids. CDR3 nucleotide sequence: TGTGCCAGCAGCCGAGTGATGGGGGGGCACCGCACAGATACGCAGTATTTT. This sequence encodes CASSRVMGGHRTDTQYF.